These 3 T cell receptor beta chains were all obtained from the same sample, sequenced in a study of regulatory and conventional T cells in RAG deficiency. Clones were sequenced by immunoSEQ multiplex PCR, and TCRdb holds only the in-frame ones, with some missing. Counted here are under 7,500 clones, roughly 89% occurring once; the ten biggest clones make up roughly 1.4%. Regulatory T cells were sorted from blood as CD4+ CD25-high CD127-low cells. These data were also filed under a second study, of regulatory T cells. In that study: The PCR used 52 TRBV and 13 TRBJ primers.

Sequenced: CD127- CD25+ CD4+ Tregs sorted from blood. The receptor set was obtained from a human donor in good health.

Only one count was recorded for this clone. The rearrangement uses TRBV4-1 and TRBJ1-2; D gene unclear. The CDR3 has 16 amino acids. V lost 4 bases, J lost 5 bases, and 20 bases lay in between. CDR1 and CDR2 from the germline V gene are MGHRA and YSYEKL. CDR3 nucleotides: TGCGCCAGCAGCCCAACCACCGGACTCCCCTTTTATGGCTACACCTTC. It translates to CASSPTTGLPFYGYTF.

The chain combines TRBV27 with TRBJ2-1; maybe TRBD2 (6 bases). The CDR3 spans 16 residues. Trimming shortened V by 2 bases and J by 2 bases, and 13 bases separated the two germline ends. Germline lookup yields CDR1 MNHEY and CDR2 SMNVEV (reference sequence). The CDR3 loop is CASSLAGRGPYNEQFF. The CDR3 nucleotides are TGTGCCAGCAGTTTAGCCGGGCGGGGCCCCTACAATGAGCAGTTCTTC.

The CDR3 protein is CASSEFIPLHF. The CDR3 coding sequence is TGTGCCAGCAGCGAATTTATACCCCTCCACTTT. The chain carries TRBV2 and TRBJ1-6; unclear D gene. The germline V gene has CDR1 SNHLY and CDR2 FYNNEI. Trimming removed 6 bases from V and 12 bases from J, with 9 bases in between. This CDR3 has 11 residues. Complete variable domain (other parts from reference TRBV2 and TRBJ1-6): EPEVTQTPSHQVTQMGQEVILRCVPISNHLYFYWYRQILGQKVEFLVSFYNNEISEKSEIFDDQFSVERPDGSNFTLKIRSTKLEDSAMYFCASSEFIPLHFGNGTRLTVT.